The 32 T cell receptor beta chains presented below share a single source sample, sequenced in a study of blood T cell repertoires in COVID-19. Assay: immunoSEQ multiplex PCR; the TCRdb copy retains only in-frame clones and omits some. This sample yields roughly 160,000 clones, of which approximately 86% are seen a single time; over 9.5% belongs to the top ten. Sequences were obtained from peripheral blood. The receptors shown here come from a woman at least 80 years old with active or convalescent COVID-19.

The CDR3 DNA sequence: TGTGCCAGCAGCTTAACAGGGTCTCGTGGCTACACCTTC. This codes for CASSLTGSRGYTF. This chain links TRBV5-4 with TRBJ1-2, with D possibly being TRBD1 (6 bases). Looked up from germline, CDR1 is SGHNT and CDR2 is YYREEE (reference sequence). The CDR3 has 13 residues. V was shortened by 2 bases and J by 7 bases, with 12 bases between the two germline ends.

This rearrangement joins TRBV9 to TRBJ2-1, with D perhaps TRBD2 (6 bases). Trimming took off 0 bases at V and 6 bases at J, with 10 bases between the two ends. The germline CDR1 and CDR2 sequences are SGDLS and YYNGEE. The CDR3 runs to 14 residues. The CDR3 protein is CASSVAGALNEQFF. As DNA, the CDR3 is TGTGCCAGCAGCGTAGCGGGAGCTCTCAATGAGCAGTTCTTC.

V is TRBV5-1 and J is TRBJ2-5; possible D gene TRBD1, 6 bases. The ends were cut back, 4 bases at V and 5 bases at J, with 12 bases in the middle. This CDR3 has 13 residues. Germline assignment: CDR1 SGHRS and CDR2 YFSETQ. The CDR3 loop reads CASSRDTWETQYF. DNA of the CDR3: TGCGCCAGCAGCCGGGACACTTGGGAGACCCAGTACTTC.

This clone came up a few times. V usage is TRBV7-8 and J usage is TRBJ2-7; D unresolved. From germline, CDR1 is SGHVS and CDR2 FQNEAQ. The CDR3 length is 15 residues. The V gene lost 3 bases and the J gene lost 7 bases, with 19 bases spanning the gap. The CDR3 DNA sequence: TGTGCCAGCAGCTTCCCTTTTTCATCAACGGGTGAGCAGTACTTC. Translation: CASSFPFSSTGEQYF.

This rearrangement joins TRBV28 to TRBJ2-3; 7 bases are shared with TRBD1. Germline values: CDR1 MDHEN, CDR2 SYDVKM. This CDR3 has 17 residues. Trimming cost V 3 bases and J 0 bases; bases outside gene matches: 9. The CDR3 DNA reads as TGTGCCAGCAGTTTCCCAAAGAGGACAGGTAGCACAGATACGCAGTATTTT. Amino acid sequence: CASSFPKRTGSTDTQYF.

The chain joins TRBV28 to TRBJ1-5; 7 positions match TRBD1. The CDR3 loop spans 16 amino acids. J was trimmed by 4 bases and V by 3 bases; bases with no gene match: 9. Germline CDR1 and CDR2: MDHEN and SYDVKM. This CDR3 is CASSLGKQGRNQPQHF. The CDR3 bases are TGTGCCAGCAGTTTGGGCAAACAGGGGCGGAATCAGCCCCAGCATTTT.

V gene TRBV7-2 combines with J gene TRBJ2-7, with 7 bases identical to TRBD1. The length of the CDR3 is 14 residues. Germline loops: CDR1 SGHTA, CDR2 FQGNSA. The trim removed 4 bases at V and 5 bases at J, leaving 8 bases unmatched. The CDR3 DNA reads as TGTGCCAGCAGCTCTCCAGGGGGTGTTCACGAGCAGTACTTC. It translates to CASSSPGGVHEQYF.

The chain is built from TRBV5-4 and TRBJ1-2, with a weak D call TRBD1 (5 bases). The CDR3 has 15 residues. Trimming pared 4 bases from V and 2 bases from J, leaving 15 bases between. The germline gives CDR1 SGHNT, CDR2 YYREEE (reference sequence). CDR3 nucleotides: TGTGCCAGCAGCCCCGGCGGGGGGTACAACTATGGCTACACCTTC. Protein sequence: CASSPGGGYNYGYTF.

The rearrangement joins TRBV18 to TRBJ1-3, with a tentative D call TRBD1 (6 bases). CDR3 length: 16 residues. V lost 3 bases and J 5 bases, leaving 17 bases between the germline ends. Looked up from germline, CDR1 is KGHSH and CDR2 is LQKENI. In DNA, the CDR3 is TGTGCCAGCTCACCGCAGGACAGTTCAAGTCGAAACACCATATATTTT. It is translated as CASSPQDSSSRNTIYF. Together with reference TRBV18 and TRBJ1-3, the CDR3 gives the full variable domain: NAGVMQNPRHLVRRRGQEARLRCSPMKGHSHVYWYRQLPEEGLKFMVYLQKENIIDESGMPKERFSAEFPKEGPSILRIQQVVRGDSAAYFCASSPQDSSSRNTIYFGEGSWLTVV.

The rearrangement links TRBV2 to TRBJ2-3, with D tentatively TRBD2 (5 bases). This CDR3 contains 11 residues. Germline V gene lookup returns CDR1 SNHLY and CDR2 FYNNEI. V was shortened by 4 bases and J by 8 bases, with 7 bases between the two germline ends. This chain's CDR3 is CASSVRATQYF. CDR3 DNA sequence: TGTGCCAGCAGTGTGCGGGCTACGCAGTATTTT.

The chain couples TRBV11-3 to TRBJ2-1; TRBD2 matches 8 bases. After removal of 5 bases from V and 6 bases from J, the junction contained 6 bases not matched to a gene. Germline-derived CDR1 and CDR2 are SGHNT and YENEEA. This CDR3 has 14 amino acids. CDR3 in amino acids: CASSLFGRVNEQFF. As DNA, the CDR3 is TGTGCCAGCAGCCTATTCGGGAGGGTCAATGAGCAGTTCTTC.

The chain is built from TRBV11-2 and TRBJ1-4; perhaps TRBD1 as D (5 bases). This CDR3 has 15 residues. Germline CDR1 and CDR2: SGHAT and FQNNGV. Trimming took 2 bases from V and 4 from J, leaving 11 bases between them. CDR3 nucleotides: TGTGCCAGCAGCTTATTCCGGGGGATTAATGAAAAACTGTTTTTT. Its protein product is CASSLFRGINEKLFF.

V and J are TRBV12-3 or TRBV12-4 and TRBJ1-1, with a possible D match to TRBD1 (6 bases). Trimming stripped 6 bases from V and 4 bases from J, with 12 bases between. The CDR3 is made up of 13 amino acids. In DNA, the CDR3 is TGTGCCAGCAGGCGGACACAGGGCACTGAAGCTTTCTTT. This encodes CASRRTQGTEAFF.

CDR3 sequence (DNA): TGTGCCAGCAGCCCCCTGACACCCACCGGGGAGCTGTTTTTT. Encoded protein: CASSPLTPTGELFF. The chain joins TRBV7-3 to TRBJ2-2; D gene ambiguous. Germline assignment: CDR1 SGHTA and CDR2 FQGTGA. The CDR3 extends over 14 amino acids. Trimming removed 5 bases at V and 4 bases at J, with 11 bases between.

The chain has TRBV5-1 and TRBJ2-5; 7 bases are shared with TRBD1. CDR1 and CDR2 (germline): SGHRS, YFSETQ. The CDR3 covers 14 residues. The ends lost 0 bases at V and 3 bases at J; junction bases unmatched: 2. The DNA for the CDR3 is TGCGCCAGCAGCTTGGCGGGGACAGAAGAGACCCAGTACTTC. Its translation: CASSLAGTEETQYF.

This clone is a singleton in its sample. As DNA, the CDR3 is TGTGCCAGCAGCTTAGAGGGACAGGGCGATGGCTACACCTTC. It translates to CASSLEGQGDGYTF. The chain combines TRBV7-9 with TRBJ1-2; 9 nucleotides match TRBD1. The ends lost 1 base at V and 6 bases at J; junction bases unmatched: 3. The V gene's germline CDR1 is SEHNR and CDR2 FQNEAQ (reference sequence). This CDR3 comprises 14 residues. The full variable domain, rest sourced from reference TRBV7-9 and TRBJ1-2, is DTGVSQNPRHKITKRGQNVTFRCDPISEHNRLYWYRQTLGQGPEFLTYFQNEAQLEKSRLLSDRFSAERPKGSFSTLEIQRTEQGDSAMYLCASSLEGQGDGYTFGSGTRLTVV.

This clone was picked up one time. This chain joins TRBV2 and TRBJ2-7; 7 bases match TRBD1. The CDR3 spans 15 residues. The germline CDR1 and CDR2 sequences are SNHLY and FYNNEI. Unmatched junction bases numbered 13, after V lost 4 bases and J lost 7 bases. This chain's CDR3 is CASSGMGTAVPEQYF. In nucleotides, the CDR3 is TGTGCCAGCAGTGGAATGGGGACAGCCGTCCCGGAGCAGTACTTC.

The chain joins TRBV18 to TRBJ1-4; D is uncertain. The V and J ends lost 6 bases and 3 bases respectively, with 14 bases between them. The CDR3 sequence is 15 residues long. Germline V gene sequence: CDR1 KGHSH, CDR2 LQKENI. This CDR3 reads CASSPTGGPNEKLFF. In nucleotides, the CDR3 is TGTGCCAGCTCTCCGACGGGTGGCCCTAATGAAAAACTGTTTTTT.

The chain has TRBV4-1 and TRBJ1-1, with D possibly being TRBD1 (6 bases). The CDR3 is 14 amino acids. Germline CDR1 and CDR2: MGHRA and YSYEKL. The V gene lost 4 bases and the J gene lost 5 bases, with 14 bases spanning the gap. Here the CDR3 reads CASSPRGAGTEAFF. The CDR3 DNA follows: TGCGCCAGCAGCCCCCGGGGGGCCGGGACTGAAGCTTTCTTT.

The chain combines TRBV5-1 with TRBJ1-1, with D tentatively TRBD1 (5 bases). CDR1 is SGHRS and CDR2 is YFSETQ in the germline V gene. The CDR3 has 13 residues. With 4 bases removed from V and 5 bases from J, the gap between germline ends came to 12 bases. For the CDR3, the DNA is TGCGCCAGCAGCCCCTGGGGGGGGACTGAAGCTTTCTTT. This sequence encodes CASSPWGGTEAFF.

This clone came up once. V and J are TRBV11-3 and TRBJ2-2; possible D gene TRBD2, 5 bases. Germline V gives CDR1 SGHNT, CDR2 YENEEA. The CDR3 is made up of 14 amino acids. Trimming took 9 bases from V and 1 from J, leaving 12 bases between them. The CDR3 region has the DNA TGTGCCAGTCGAGGGCGGTTGAACACCGGGGAGCTGTTTTTT. It is translated as CASRGRLNTGELFF. Full variable domain (outside the CDR3, taken from reference TRBV11-3 and TRBJ2-2): EAGVVQSPRYKIIEKKQPVAFWCNPISGHNTLYWYLQNLGQGPELLIRYENEEAVDDSQLPKDRFSAERLKGVDSTLKIQPAELGDSAVYLCASRGRLNTGELFFGEGSRLTVL.

This clone turned up a few times. This chain joins TRBV7-8 and TRBJ1-2, with 8 positions matching TRBD1. The V segment lost 2 bases and the J segment 6 bases; nucleotides outside the gene matches: 2. CDR1 SGHVS and CDR2 FQNEAQ come from the germline V gene. The CDR3 loop spans 13 amino acids. The CDR3: CASSLQQGDGYTF. For the CDR3, the DNA is TGTGCCAGCAGCTTACAACAGGGGGATGGCTACACCTTC.

The chain combines TRBV25-1 with TRBJ1-1; perhaps TRBD1 as D (5 bases). The length of the CDR3 is 17 residues. Deletions cut 6 bases from V and 0 bases from J, with 20 bases between. CDR1 is MGHDK and CDR2 is SYGVNS in the germline V gene. The CDR3 is CASRPRAGTGVNTEAFF. CDR3 in DNA: TGTGCCAGCAGACCGCGGGCAGGAACGGGGGTGAACACTGAAGCTTTCTTT.

The J gene is TRBJ1-3, the V gene TRBV7-2, with D perhaps matching TRBD1 (5 bases). This CDR3 is 14 amino acids long. Germline V gene data show CDR1 as SGHTA and CDR2 as FQGNSA. V lost 1 base to trimming and J lost 4 bases, with 8 bases between them. The chain's CDR3 is CASSLDRSGNTIYF. The DNA of the CDR3 is TGTGCCAGCAGCTTAGACAGGTCCGGAAACACCATATATTTT.

This sequence joins TRBV28 and TRBJ2-7; 7 bases agree with TRBD1. Germline V gives CDR1 MDHEN, CDR2 SYDVKM. This CDR3 is 14 amino acids long. Losses at the gene ends were 11 bases for V and 5 bases for J; bases not matched to a gene: 15. Written as DNA, the CDR3 is TGTGCCGCCCTGGGGGCAGGGGGTTTCCACGAGCAGTACTTC. Its protein is CAALGAGGFHEQYF.

This chain connects TRBV5-1 to TRBJ2-1, with a weak D call TRBD2 (5 bases). CDR3 size: 16 residues. Trimming stripped 0 bases from V and 1 base from J, with 11 bases between. The germline gives CDR1 SGHRS, CDR2 YFSETQ. CDR3 sequence reads: CASSLALASSYNEQFF. Written as DNA, the CDR3 is TGCGCCAGCAGCTTGGCGCTAGCTTCATCCTACAATGAGCAGTTCTTC.

CDR3 in amino acids: CASSPTGSGHEQYF. The CDR3 DNA follows: TGTGCCAGCTCCCCGACAGGGTCCGGCCACGAGCAGTACTTC. This chain links TRBV18 with TRBJ2-7; 7 nucleotides agree with TRBD1. Germline V lookup: CDR1 KGHSH, CDR2 LQKENI. The CDR3 totals 14 residues. Unmatched junction bases numbered 10, after V lost 6 bases and J lost 5 bases.

The chain has TRBV6-5 and TRBJ2-7; D unclear. The CDR3 length is 13 residues. Germline CDR1 is MNHEY and CDR2 is SVGAGI. The V and J ends lost 6 bases and 2 bases respectively, with 11 bases between them. The CDR3 DNA reads TGTGCCAGCAGGCGCTACCAGGCCTACGAGCAGTACTTC. As protein: CASRRYQAYEQYF.

V gene TRBV30 combines with J gene TRBJ1-2; TRBD1 matches 11 bases. CDR3 size: 18 residues. CDR1 is GTSNPN and CDR2 is SVGIG in the germline V gene (reference sequence). V lost 2 bases and J lost 7; bases outside the gene matches: 18. The CDR3 DNA reads as TGTGCCTGGAGTTACCCCGGACAGGGGGCGCGAATACGTCGTGGCTACACCTTC. Protein: CAWSYPGQGARIRRGYTF.

CDR3 nucleotides: TGTGCCAGCTCACCGCGGGGACAGGGAGGAGAAAAACTGTTTTTT. Its translation: CASSPRGQGGEKLFF. The chain combines TRBV18 with TRBJ1-4; 9 bases match TRBD1. Losses at the gene ends were 3 bases for V and 8 bases for J; bases not matched to a gene: 7. Germline CDR1 is KGHSH and CDR2 is LQKENI. CDR3 length: 15 amino acids. The full variable domain, rest sourced from reference TRBV18 and TRBJ1-4, is NAGVMQNPRHLVRRRGQEARLRCSPMKGHSHVYWYRQLPEEGLKFMVYLQKENIIDESGMPKERFSAEFPKEGPSILRIQQVVRGDSAAYFCASSPRGQGGEKLFFGSGTQLSVL.

This clone was found once. Other DNA sequences in the same sample also yield this CDR3. CDR3 sequence: CATSDPLTYEQYF. The CDR3 bases are TGTGCCACCAGTGATCCCCTAACCTACGAGCAGTACTTC. The chain recombines TRBV24-1 with TRBJ2-7, with D hard to call. The CDR3 loop spans 13 amino acids. The V and J ends lost 3 bases and 2 bases respectively, with 7 bases between them. Germline V CDR1 and CDR2: KGHDR, SFDVKD.

The DNA of the CDR3 is TGTGCCAGCAGTTCGCCCCCACTGGGGGCCTATGGCTACACCTTC. This sequence encodes CASSSPPLGAYGYTF. The V gene is TRBV27, the J gene TRBJ1-2; a weak D match, TRBD1 (6 bases). The V end lost 4 bases, the J end lost 4 bases, and 16 bases lay between the germline ends. Germline lookup yields CDR1 MNHEY and CDR2 SMNVEV (reference sequence). This CDR3 is built from 15 residues.